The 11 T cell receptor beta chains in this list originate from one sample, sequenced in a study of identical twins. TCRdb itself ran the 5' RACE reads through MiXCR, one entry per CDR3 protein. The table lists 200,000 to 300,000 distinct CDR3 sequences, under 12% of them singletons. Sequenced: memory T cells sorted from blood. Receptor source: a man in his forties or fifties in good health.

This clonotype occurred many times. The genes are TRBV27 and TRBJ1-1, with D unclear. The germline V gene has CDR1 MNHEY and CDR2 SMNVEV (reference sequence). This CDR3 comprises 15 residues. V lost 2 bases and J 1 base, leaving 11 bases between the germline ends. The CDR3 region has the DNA TGTGCCAGCAGTTTAAACGGCCCGACGAACACTGAAGCTTTCTTT. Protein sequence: CASSLNGPTNTEAFF.

The CDR3 here is CASSYQPGTEAFF. CDR3 coding DNA: TGCGCCAGCAGTTACCAACCGGGGACTGAAGCTTTCTTT. The chain joins TRBV10-2 to TRBJ1-1; no reliable D call. V dropped 5 bases and J dropped 5 bases, with 12 bases sitting between them. Germline lookup yields CDR1 WSHSY and CDR2 SAAADI. The CDR3 covers 13 residues.

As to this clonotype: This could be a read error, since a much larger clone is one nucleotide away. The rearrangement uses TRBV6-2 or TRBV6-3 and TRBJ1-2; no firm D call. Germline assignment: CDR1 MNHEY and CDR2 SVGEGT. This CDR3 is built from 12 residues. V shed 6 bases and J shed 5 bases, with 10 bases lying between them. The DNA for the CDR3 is TGTGCCAGCAGATACGATCAGTATGGCTACACCTTC. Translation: CASRYDQYGYTF.

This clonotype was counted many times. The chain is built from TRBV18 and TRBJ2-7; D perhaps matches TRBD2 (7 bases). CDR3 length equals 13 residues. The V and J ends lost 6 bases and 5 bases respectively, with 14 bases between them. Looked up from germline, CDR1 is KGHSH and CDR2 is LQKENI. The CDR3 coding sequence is TGTGCCAGCTCCCTCGGGGGGCGCGACGAGCAGTACTTC. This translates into CASSLGGRDEQYF. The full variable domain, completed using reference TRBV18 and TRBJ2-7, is NAGVMQNPRHLVRRRGQEARLRCSPMKGHSHVYWYRQLPEEGLKFMVYLQKENIIDESGMPKERFSAEFPKEGPSILRIQQVVRGDSAAYFCASSLGGRDEQYFGPGTRLTVT.

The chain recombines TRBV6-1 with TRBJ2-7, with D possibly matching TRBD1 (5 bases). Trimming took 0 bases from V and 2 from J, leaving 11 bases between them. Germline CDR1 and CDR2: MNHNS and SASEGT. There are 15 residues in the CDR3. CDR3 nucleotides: TGTGCCAGCAGTGAAGCAGGGGCCGCCACCTACGAGCAGTACTTC. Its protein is CASSEAGAATYEQYF.

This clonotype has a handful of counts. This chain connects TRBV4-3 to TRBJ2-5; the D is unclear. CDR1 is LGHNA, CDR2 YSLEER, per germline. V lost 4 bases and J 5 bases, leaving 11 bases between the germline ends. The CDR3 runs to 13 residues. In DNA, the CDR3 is TGCGCCAGCAGCCCCCGGCTAGGTGAGACCCAGTACTTC. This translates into CASSPRLGETQYF.

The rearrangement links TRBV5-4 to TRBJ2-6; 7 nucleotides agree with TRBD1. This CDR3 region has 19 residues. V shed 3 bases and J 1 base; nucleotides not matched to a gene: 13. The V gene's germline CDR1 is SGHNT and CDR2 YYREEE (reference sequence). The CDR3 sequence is CASSSLAGGTPSGANVLTF. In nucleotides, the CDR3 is TGTGCCAGCAGCTCCTTGGCAGGGGGAACACCTTCTGGGGCCAACGTCCTGACTTTC.

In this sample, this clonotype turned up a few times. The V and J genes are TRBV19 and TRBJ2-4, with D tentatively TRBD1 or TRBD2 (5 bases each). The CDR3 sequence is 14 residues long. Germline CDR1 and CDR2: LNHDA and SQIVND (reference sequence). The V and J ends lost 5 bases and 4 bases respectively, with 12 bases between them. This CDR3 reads CASSLPGGKNIQYF. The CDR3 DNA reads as TGTGCCAGTAGTCTGCCTGGGGGAAAAAACATTCAGTACTTC.

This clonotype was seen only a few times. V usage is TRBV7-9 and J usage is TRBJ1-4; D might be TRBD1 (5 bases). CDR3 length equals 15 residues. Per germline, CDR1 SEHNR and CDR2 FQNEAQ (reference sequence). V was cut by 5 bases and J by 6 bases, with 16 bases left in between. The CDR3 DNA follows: TGTGCCAGCAGCCCCTCGGGACTCAGTGATGAAAAACTGTTTTTT. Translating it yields CASSPSGLSDEKLFF.

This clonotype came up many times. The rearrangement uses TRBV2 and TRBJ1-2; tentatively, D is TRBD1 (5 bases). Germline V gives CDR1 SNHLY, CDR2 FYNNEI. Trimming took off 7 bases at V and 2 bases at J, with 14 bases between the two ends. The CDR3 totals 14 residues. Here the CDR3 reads CASIGQGLNYGYTF. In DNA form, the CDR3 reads TGTGCCAGCATTGGGCAGGGCCTAAACTATGGCTACACCTTC.

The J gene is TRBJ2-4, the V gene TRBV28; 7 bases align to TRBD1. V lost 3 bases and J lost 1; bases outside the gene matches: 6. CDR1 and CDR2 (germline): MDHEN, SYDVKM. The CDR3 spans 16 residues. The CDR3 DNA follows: TGTGCCAGCAGTTTTAGGGTACAGGGGGCCAAAAACATTCAGTACTTC. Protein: CASSFRVQGAKNIQYF.